The sequence of this T cell receptor (beta chain) was determined in a study of response to subunit inactivated influenza vaccine. The study, taken as a whole, reports: Each seasonal influenza vaccination, the authors suggested, recruits few new T cells.

With respect to this clonotype: Its cognate antigen is unknown.

Trimming took off 1 base at V and 4 bases at J, with 9 bases between the two ends. The CDR3 length is 13 residues. Germline lookup yields CDR1 SGHDT and CDR2 YYEEEE. TCRdb passed the RT-PCR reads through MiXCR, listing each CDR3 protein once. The sample consists of about half a million distinct CDR3 sequences, 9.5% to 13% of them appearing once. The sequencing used PBMCs from blood, collected roughly 47 days after vaccination. The source is a man over 45 who received an inactivated influenza vaccine. V and J are TRBV5-6 and TRBJ2-7, with unresolved D. The CDR3 DNA sequence: TGTGCCAGCAGCTTGATTGGGGTATACGAGCAGTACTTC. This encodes CASSLIGVYEQYF.